This T cell receptor (beta chain) is drawn from a study of cytomegalovirus exposure and HLA in healthy donors (dated by TCRdb to 2017 to 2019). Notes on the research overall: In an earlier analysis of roughly 590 of the donors, 276 Gb of sequence data and about 110 million unique TCR beta sequences from roughly 180 million T cells were reported. Besides the first cohort of under 700 subjects, a separate validation cohort made up of roughly 120 different subjects was used. An early release that covered several hundred HLA-typed donors contained about 300 gigabases of sequencing data and about 93 million unique TCR sequences. To decide whether each TCR beta V gene segment behaved as functional or pseudogenic, an earlier analysis of fewer than 750 of the donors relied on high-throughput TCR beta sequencing. Among around 400 genotyped donors of the cohort, an average of about 240,000 unique TCR beta nucleotide sequences were sequenced per donor, about a sixth of them non-productive. In the later analysis, no new phenotypic data were used to find candidate immune exposures; instead, reliance was placed on TCR beta sequences and their occurrence across donors. A later analysis re-analyzed previously published TCR beta repertoires from 660 or so donors and added high-resolution HLA genotyping to study TCR occurrence patterns. The aim of the study was to test whether cataloging public T cell receptors could identify signatures of past pathogen exposure. Class I and class II HLA loci were covered by the typing at four-digit resolution. A later genetic analysis took genome-wide SNP genotypes for about three fifths of the 666 donors and used that subset as a discovery cohort. To predict cytomegalovirus infection status, the study brought together high-throughput TCR immunosequencing, statistical association of individual TCRs with disease status, and machine learning. Every discovery cohort repertoire had been produced on one sequencing platform. Alongside the repertoire data, information on donor age, sex, ethnicity and CMV serostatus was compiled. Roughly five DR-DQ haplotypes were handled as single units for association and clustering because linkage in the cohort was strong. The genetic ancestry cluster associated with self-reported Caucasian donors included about 84% of the roughly 400 genotyped donors. The study used immunosequencing to profile the T cell repertoires of about 670 subjects and linked those repertoires to cytomegalovirus serostatus. The number of typed donors differed by locus: roughly 629-640 for A, B, C, DRB1 and DQB1; about 520 for DQA1; 606 for DPA1; and 400 to 480 for DPB1.

In total, roughly 670 healthy bone marrow donors made up the cohort. All cohort members were sampled while nominally healthy, although unrecorded immune exposures were likely present. The donor was CMV seronegative and was included in the group of a few hundred seronegative cohort members. A peripheral blood sample was provided by each donor, and peripheral blood mononuclear cells were used for TCR beta sequencing. Genomic DNA extraction from the blood cell samples was performed with the Qiagen DNeasy Blood Extraction Kit. General conclusions and limits of the study: According to a later genetic analysis, donors in an Asian-associated ancestry cluster had fewer N-insertions in productive TCRs than the roughly 700-donor mean. Correlated functional status among segregating V segments might be attributable to linkage disequilibrium, but an unknown experimental factor could not be ruled out. When HLA alleles, especially DR and DQ, strongly co-occurred, attributing TCR associations to individual alleles was difficult. Because counts were too low, more than 15 rarely observed V segments, including chromosome 9 orphons, were excluded from the earlier analysis of 587 of the donors. According to a later analysis, TCR association rates differed among HLA loci, with DRB1 alleles showing the most associated TCRs and HLA-C alleles showing the fewest. A later analysis found that most CMV-associated TCR beta chains appeared HLA-restricted, with HLA associations seemingly driven largely by CMV exposure. In a later analysis, HLA-associated TCR beta chains were found to be more clonally expanded and to have lower generation probabilities than equally common non-associated chains. In an earlier analysis of over 550 of the donors, most TCR beta V segments were observed in productive rearrangements about 87% or about 30% of the time, broadly matching IMGT annotations. Specific HLA alleles were associated with some 15,000 TCR beta sequences at a false discovery rate of 0.05 in a later analysis. Roughly uniform sequencing depth across donors was assumed in presence/absence analyses, although this assumption may not hold. The classifier was reported to diagnose cytomegalovirus status with high specificity and sensitivity in both the original and validation cohorts. For the cohort, immune exposure information was limited to CMV serostatus. Because HLA typing was unavailable for some donors at each locus, only the typed subset was used in association tests. The study listed 150 to 200 TCR beta chains as associated with cytomegalovirus. The cohort was sequenced for TCR beta chains only, and without alpha or paired-chain data the features that could be detected were limited. Some IMGT-functional V segments, including TRBV6-2 and TRBV6-3, could not be told apart with the 87-base-pair reads, so those segments were excluded. According to a later analysis, parvovirus B19, influenza, CMV and Epstein-Barr virus appeared linked to several top co-occurrence clusters. Most TCR sequences were seen in very few donors, while some public TCRs were found in many individuals. According to the authors, the approach could potentially be generalized to other disease states and immunological phenotypes. Three of the identified cytomegalovirus-associated TCR beta chains were confirmed in vitro to be specific for cytomegalovirus antigens. A cluster of highly shared sequence variants was judged likely to represent a technical artifact of the sequencing pipeline. V-gene and J-gene trimming of TCR beta chains was associated with a missense DCLRE1C variant in a later genetic analysis, and the association was replicated in an independent cohort. A further reported finding was that TCR beta sequences accurately predicted the HLA-A and HLA-B alleles for most subjects in the first cohort.

Library preparation used the immunoSEQ multiplex PCR assay. The multiplex PCR relied on a mix of 60 forward primers for TCR Vbeta segments and 13 reverse primers for TCR Jbeta segments. The CDR3 region of rearranged TCR beta genes was amplified from genomic DNA by a multiplex PCR assay. The Illumina HiSeq System was used to sequence the amplified TCR beta libraries as 87-base-pair reads. Per the original workflow: In a later analysis, approximately 74 million unique TCR beta chains were counted across the approximately 620 repertoires, and approximately 9.9 million of these chains were shared by at least two donors. A nearest-neighbor algorithm error-corrected the raw reads and collapsed the reads into unique sequences, merging closely related sequences to remove PCR and sequencing errors. CDR3 sequences were aligned to IMGT reference sequences to assign V, D and J gene segments. For a sequence to be retained, a match of at least six nucleotides was required to both a V gene segment and a J gene segment. A rearrangement counted as productive if the CDR3 had no stop codons and remained in frame with V and J, and every other rearrangement counted as non-productive. Following IMGT convention, CDR3 was defined as the stretch from the second conserved V-encoded cysteine up to the conserved J-encoded phenylalanine. Sequences without an unambiguous match to a single V gene segment were excluded from the earlier analysis of a few hundred of the donors. In an earlier analysis of 450 to 750 of the donors, a V segment was called functional when productive rearrangements were above 56.7%, and segregating when the standard deviation between donors exceeded 5%. A statistical classification framework was built to diagnose cytomegalovirus status from the catalog of TCR beta chain sequences. V and J gene assignment, in a later analysis, came from comparing TCR nucleotide sequences with IMGT/GENE-DB human TR gene sequences. Using the TCRdist pipeline, a later analysis assigned CDR3 sequences along with most-parsimonious VDJ recombination scenarios. In a later analysis, each TCR beta chain was defined by its CDR3 amino acid sequence together with its V-gene family, and reads without a unique V-gene family were excluded. To address suspected cross-contamination and a sequencing artifact, a later analysis removed 592 highly shared, low-generation-probability nucleotide sequences. A later analysis calculated a clonal expansion index for each public chain from normalized within-repertoire ranks of inferred template counts. In a later analysis, generation probabilities were computed using a VDJ recombination model fitted to out-of-frame rearrangements, and the results were checked against IGoR. In a later analysis, hypergeometric tests were used to score TCR-TCR, TCR-HLA and TCR-CMV co-occurrence, with a repertoire-size bias correction applied to TCR pairs. False discovery rates were estimated in a later analysis by permuting HLA or CMV assignments 20 times. A later analysis grouped co-occurring TCRs with DBSCAN, adding TCRdist sequence similarity when clustering within HLA-allele-positive subsets. Co-occurrence clustering excluded repertoires with fewer than 30,000 or more than 120,000 public chains, plus five with anomalous nucleotide sharing. TCRdb took this table from immuneACCESS and kept in-frame rearrangements with V and J called. Such tables lack part of the clones; where checked against another copy, unresolved V genes explain under half of the gap, and the rest is unexplained. V and J calls and clone size come straight from that table; D and trimming were deduced from the DNA. This sample's listing comprises roughly 80,000 clones. Of the sample, about 1.1% is held by the ten largest clones.

Including cysteine and phenylalanine, the CDR3 has 13 amino acids. Only the CDR3 portion is preserved as DNA: 39 bases, with reading frame beginning at the first base. V is reduced by 0 bases and J by 8 bases, leaving a spacing of 11 bases between them. According to the germline V gene (reference sequence), CDR1 reads GTSNPN and CDR2 reads SVGIG. Comment on this clone: No cognate antigen has been identified for it.

The sequencing sample was made of PBMCs. The chain employs TRBV30 and TRBJ1-3; the D gene cannot be named for sure. This receptor was taken from a woman aged 25 to 39 in good health and CMV-seronegative. In nucleotide form, the sequence is TGTGCCTGGAGTGTGCGCAGGAGGGACACCATATATTTT. Translated, it reads CAWSVRRRDTIYF.